The 14 T cell receptor beta chains listed next were all sequenced from one sample in a study of blood T cell repertoires in COVID-19. Generated by immunoSEQ multiplex PCR, the TCRdb table keeps only in-frame clones and is missing some. This sample has 200,000 to 250,000 clones, with roughly 85% found just once. The sample taken for sequencing was peripheral blood. The receptors were sampled from a woman in her sixties or seventies with COVID-19, enrolled during active disease.

The chain employs TRBV18 and TRBJ1-1; unclear D gene. The CDR3 loop spans 13 amino acids. Trimming took off 3 bases at V and 3 bases at J, with 8 bases between the two ends. Looked up from germline, CDR1 is KGHSH and CDR2 is LQKENI. The CDR3 nucleotides read TGTGCCAGCTCACCCCCAGGTTACACTGAAGCTTTCTTT. It yields the protein CASSPPGYTEAFF.

This rearrangement joins TRBV27 to TRBJ2-7; TRBD2 might be the D (6 bases). The CDR3 runs 16 residues. Germline-derived CDR1 and CDR2 are MNHEY and SMNVEV (reference sequence). V lost 4 bases and J lost 6, with 22 bases in between. CDR3 in amino acids: CASSSPKRLGNLEQYF. Here the CDR3 DNA reads TGTGCCAGCAGTTCCCCCAAGCGACTAGGGAACCTCGAGCAGTACTTC.

The chain uses TRBV14 and TRBJ2-1, with a tentative D call TRBD2 (6 bases). The CDR3 totals 15 residues. The V and J ends lost 1 base and 3 bases respectively, with 10 bases between them. The V gene's germline CDR1 is SGHDN and CDR2 FVKESK. The CDR3 DNA reads as TGTGCCAGCAGCCAAGGCTCAGCGGGCTACAATGAGCAGTTCTTC. Its translation is CASSQGSAGYNEQFF. Full variable domain (rest looked up from reference TRBV14 and TRBJ2-1): EAGVTQFPSHSVIEKGQTVTLRCDPISGHDNLYWYRRVMGKEIKFLLHFVKESKQDESGMPNNRFLAERTGGTYSTLKVQPAELEDSGVYFCASSQGSAGYNEQFFGPGTRLTVL.

The chain couples TRBV7-2 to TRBJ2-5; 8 positions agree with TRBD2. Germline CDR1 reads SGHTA; CDR2 reads FQGNSA. The CDR3 contains 17 residues. V was pared by 7 bases and J by 0 bases, with 13 bases of the junction left unmatched. The CDR3 region has the DNA TGTGCCAGCAACCCCGGTACCCGCGGGGGGTACCAAGAGACCCAGTACTTC. It specifies CASNPGTRGGYQETQYF. Based on the CDR3 plus reference TRBV7-2 and TRBJ2-5, the full variable domain is GAGVSQSPSNKVTEKGKDVELRCDPISGHTALYWYRQSLGQGLEFLIYFQGNSAPDKSGLPSDRFSAERTGGSVSTLTIQRTQQEDSAVYLCASNPGTRGGYQETQYFGPGTRLLVL.

The CDR3 region has the DNA TGTGCCAGCAGTGAACTTAGCGGGGGGGCCACAGATACGCAGTATTTT. It translates to CASSELSGGATDTQYF. The rearrangement joins TRBV6-1 to TRBJ2-3; 11 bases fit TRBD2. The CDR3 sequence is 16 residues long. Germline V gives CDR1 MNHNS, CDR2 SASEGT. The V and J ends lost 2 bases and 2 bases, in that order; junction bases with no gene match: 3.

This clone was found a few times. This chain uses TRBV7-2 with TRBJ1-3; D is undetermined. V lost 0 bases and J 0 bases, leaving 9 bases between the germline ends. Germline V gene data show CDR1 as SGHTA and CDR2 as FQGNSA. The length of the CDR3 is 16 residues. The CDR3 DNA sequence: TGTGCCAGCAGCTTAGCGCTCGCGTTCTCTGGAAACACCATATATTTT. Encoded protein: CASSLALAFSGNTIYF.

V and J are TRBV3-1 (or the pseudogene TRBV3-2) and TRBJ2-3; 12 nucleotides line up with TRBD2. V was clipped by 2 bases and J by 1 base; unmatched bases: 10. Germline values: CDR1 LGHDT, CDR2 YNNKEL (reference sequence). There are 19 residues in the CDR3. CDR3 in amino acids: CASSQMTWTSGDRTDTQYF. CDR3 in DNA: TGTGCCAGCAGCCAAATGACGTGGACTAGCGGGGACCGCACAGATACGCAGTATTTT.

The rearrangement uses TRBV27 and TRBJ2-7; D possibly corresponds to TRBD2 (5 bases). V was shortened by 3 bases and J by 2 bases, with 11 bases between the two germline ends. The CDR3 sequence is 14 residues long. In germline, CDR1 is MNHEY, CDR2 SMNVEV (reference sequence). The CDR3 sequence is CASSFSGRTYEQYF. The DNA for the CDR3 is TGTGCCAGCAGTTTTAGTGGGAGAACCTACGAGCAGTACTTC.

V and J are TRBV10-3 and TRBJ1-3, with 7 bases lining up with TRBD1. Per the germline V gene, CDR1 is ENHRY and CDR2 is SYGVKD. The CDR3 totals 15 residues. Germline trimming cut 6 bases from V and 0 bases from J; bases unmatched to any gene: 5. The chain's CDR3 is CAIRSDRDSGNTIYF. CDR3 nucleotide sequence: TGTGCCATCAGATCAGACAGGGACTCTGGAAACACCATATATTTT.

The rearrangement uses TRBV19 and TRBJ2-1; TRBD1 aligns across 8 bases. J was trimmed by 14 bases and V by 4 bases; bases with no gene match: 10. Germline-derived CDR1 and CDR2 are LNHDA and SQIVND (reference sequence). The CDR3 spans 13 residues. The chain's CDR3 is CASSTLMDRVEFF. CDR3 DNA: TGTGCCAGTAGTACCTTGATGGACAGGGTTGAGTTCTTC.

V is TRBV6-2 or TRBV6-3 and J is TRBJ2-2, with TRBD2 identical over 8 bases. The CDR3 is 19 residues long. From germline, CDR1 is MNHEY and CDR2 SVGEGT. V was clipped by 5 bases and J by 1 base; unmatched bases: 15. The CDR3 reads CASSTPPRAGLENTGELFF. The DNA for the CDR3 is TGTGCCAGCAGTACCCCCCCGAGAGCGGGACTAGAGAACACCGGGGAGCTGTTTTTT.

The gene calls are TRBV19 and TRBJ2-5, with TRBD2 matching over 15 bases. CDR3 length: 18 amino acids. Germline V gene data show CDR1 as LNHDA and CDR2 as SQIVND (reference sequence). J gave up 4 bases and V 3 bases, and 9 bases lay outside the gene matches. CDR3 protein: CASSIRRGLAGGGETQYF. CDR3 coding DNA: TGTGCCAGTAGTATTAGGAGGGGACTAGCGGGAGGAGGAGAGACCCAGTACTTC.

V usage is TRBV7-9 and J usage is TRBJ2-7; 8 nucleotides match TRBD1. CDR1 SEHNR and CDR2 FQNEAQ come from the germline V gene (reference sequence). V lost 5 bases and J lost 1; bases outside the gene matches: 4. The CDR3 runs to 14 residues. CDR3 bases: TGTGCCAGCAGCCATGGGGACAGGTCCTACGAGCAGTACTTC. Its protein is CASSHGDRSYEQYF.

The chain couples TRBV3-1 (or the pseudogene TRBV3-2) to TRBJ1-2; possible D gene TRBD1, 5 bases. V lost 1 base and J 7 bases, leaving 16 bases between the germline ends. This CDR3 contains 15 residues. The V gene's germline CDR1 is LGHDT and CDR2 YNNKEL (reference sequence). CDR3 sequence (DNA): TGTGCCAGCAGCCAAGGCTTGGGGGGTTCGGTTGGCTACACCTTC. It translates to CASSQGLGGSVGYTF.